The entry below describes one T cell receptor beta chain. Likely a read error: the CDR3 ends without its conserved phenylalanine or tryptophan. This sample is part of a study of tumor-infiltrating lymphocytes in primary liver carcinoma. With around 490 ng total RNA as template and a constant-region primer, TCR beta cDNA was made. Slightly modified ARM-PCR served as the procedure for the TCR beta libraries. These libraries came from three rounds of nested multiplex PCR. PCR rounds one and two used TRBV1-TRBV30 forward primers with a C-beta reverse primer for around 10 cycles each. MiXCR, applied by TCRdb to the multiplex PCR reads, yields one record per CDR3 protein. Of approximately 45,000 distinct CDR3 sequences in the sample, about three quarters were seen once. The CDR3 contains 12 residues. Trimming stripped 8 bases from V and 9 bases from J, with 17 bases between. Germline values: CDR1 SNHLY, CDR2 FYNNEI.

Between roughly 20 and 31 mg of unsorted bulk tissue served as the source from which RNA and DNA were co-extracted. Surgery removed the patients' primary liver carcinoma. Separate regions, five per tumor, were sampled. This TCR was sampled from a man in his forties with primary liver carcinoma and hepatitis B virus infection. V and J are TRBV2 and TRBJ2-7, with D tentatively TRBD2 (5 bases). Sequencing was performed on liver tumor tissue from sampling region 2. Subset meaning: tumor region T2, inferior pole. The CDR3 loop is CASHSDGVWQYY. As DNA, the CDR3 is TGTGCCAGCCATAGCGACGGCGTTTGGCAGTACTAC.